These T cell receptor beta chains were read from a single sample in a study of blood T cell repertoires in COVID-19. Repertoires were generated with immunoSEQ multiplex PCR, while TCRdb's copy carries only in-frame clones and drops some. The data contain about 91,000 clones, around 89% of them singletons. Source material: peripheral blood. The receptors here all came from a woman older than 75 with active COVID-19. Both conserved end residues are part of each CDR3. D genes are given only for firm matches. The size field is filled for only some rows; it gives once, few, many or a size class.

- - TRBJ2-6 TRBV12-3/TRBV12-4 CASSGPGANVLTF TGTGCCAGCAGTGGGCCTGGGGCCAACGTCCTGACTTTC
once TRBD1 TRBJ1-2 TRBV13 CASSPMTGDIYGYTF TGTGCCAGCAGCCCAATGACAGGGGATATCTATGGCTACACCTTC
- TRBD1 TRBJ2-3 TRBV7-9 CASSLDGTGGDTQYF TGTGCCAGCAGCTTAGATGGGACAGGGGGAGATACGCAGTATTTT
- TRBD2 TRBJ2-6 TRBV28 CASKTPGGGRGSSGANVLTF TGTGCCAGCAAAACCCCAGGCGGGGGGCGAGGCAGCTCTGGGGCCAACGTCCTGACTTTC
- - TRBJ2-5 TRBV5-4 CASSPTRERQETQYF TGTGCCAGCAGCCCTACGAGGGAACGGCAAGAGACCCAGTACTTC
- TRBD2 TRBJ2-3 TRBV11-2 CASSSNSGRGADTQYF TGTGCCAGCAGCTCGAATAGCGGGAGGGGGGCAGATACGCAGTATTTT
- TRBD1 TRBJ1-1 TRBV5-1 CASSSLRDRPLGARAFF TGCGCCAGCAGCTCCCTTAGGGACAGGCCCCTAGGGGCCAGAGCTTTCTTT
few TRBD1 TRBJ1-5 TRBV19 CASSGTGVNQPQHF TGTGCCAGTTCCGGGACAGGGGTTAATCAGCCCCAGCATTTT
- TRBD1 TRBJ2-3 TRBV2 CASSEDRGTDTQYF TGTGCCAGCAGTGAGGACAGGGGCACAGATACGCAGTATTTT
once - TRBJ2-5 TRBV6-2/TRBV6-3 CASSQGGPHQETQYF TGTGCCAGCAGTCAAGGAGGGCCGCACCAAGAGACCCAGTACTTC
- - TRBJ2-7 TRBV28 CASSLGLLSYEQYF TGTGCCAGCAGTTTGGGACTCTTATCCTACGAGCAGTACTTC
- - TRBJ2-2 TRBV19 CASSHTGLGELFF TGTGCCAGTAGTCACACAGGGTTGGGGGAGCTGTTTTTT
once - TRBJ2-3 TRBV7-3 CASSLTGTSTDTQYF TGTGCCAGCAGCTTAACCGGGACTAGCACAGATACGCAGTATTTT
- - TRBJ2-7 TRBV7-2 CASSLDQFGQYF TGTGCCAGCAGCTTAGATCAGTTTGGGCAGTACTTC
- TRBD1 TRBJ1-5 TRBV30 CAWNTGGNQPQHF TGTGCCTGGAATACAGGGGGGAATCAGCCCCAGCATTTT
few TRBD1 TRBJ1-2 TRBV7-2 CATSPGGQGAGGYTF TGTGCCACTTCACCCGGTGGACAGGGGGCCGGTGGCTACACCTTC
- TRBD1 TRBJ1-5 TRBV7-2 CASSLTGGNQPQHF TGTGCCAGCAGCTTAACAGGGGGTAATCAGCCCCAGCATTTT
- - TRBJ2-7 TRBV4-3 CASSQEGPGRNYEQYF TGCGCCAGCAGCCAAGAGGGGCCCGGGAGAAACTACGAGCAGTACTTC
- - TRBJ2-3 TRBV7-3 CASSLWHSTDTQYF TGTGCCAGCAGCTTATGGCACAGCACAGATACGCAGTATTTT
- - TRBJ1-2 TRBV5-1 CASSWTGDYGYTF TGCGCCAGCAGCTGGACCGGGGACTATGGCTACACCTTC
few TRBD1 TRBJ1-5 TRBV7-2 CASSSDRGGDQPQHF TGTGCCAGCAGTTCGGACAGGGGTGGGGATCAGCCCCAGCATTTT
- TRBD2 TRBJ2-2 TRBV15 CATSRPTSGRNTGELFF TGTGCCACCAGCCGCCCGACTAGCGGGAGGAACACCGGGGAGCTGTTTTTT
- - TRBJ2-1 TRBV14 CASSQGDRRNEQFF TGTGCCAGCAGCCAAGGTGACAGGAGGAATGAGCAGTTCTTC
- - TRBJ2-2 TRBV29-1 CSAKLPGENTGELFF TGCAGCGCGAAACTTCCAGGGGAGAACACCGGGGAGCTGTTTTTT
- - TRBJ1-2 TRBV4-3 CASSQDRSGHGPYGYTF TGCGCCAGCAGCCAAGATCGGTCAGGGCACGGACCCTATGGCTACACCTTC
- - TRBJ1-5 TRBV5-5 CASSFEGNQPQHF TGTGCCAGCAGTTTTGAGGGCAATCAGCCCCAGCATTTT
- TRBD2 TRBJ2-2 TRBV5-4 CASSLAKTSGTGELFF TGTGCCAGCAGCCTGGCGAAGACTAGCGGGACCGGGGAGCTGTTTTTT
- TRBD1 TRBJ1-6 TRBV15 CATTEGQGNNSPLHF TGTGCCACCACCGAGGGACAGGGCAATAATTCACCCCTCCACTTT
- TRBD1 TRBJ1-2 TRBV23-1 CASTGGNYGYTF TGCGCCAGCACAGGGGGAAACTATGGCTACACCTTC
- TRBD2 TRBJ2-3 TRBV7-2 CASSLKGYNPGLGLDTQYF TGTGCCAGCAGCTTAAAGGGATACAACCCGGGACTAGGATTAGATACGCAGTATTTT
- TRBD1 TRBJ1-6 TRBV7-8 CASSLAGQGARGNSPLHF TGTGCCAGCAGCTTAGCCGGGCAGGGGGCGCGTGGGAATTCACCCCTCCACTTT
- - TRBJ1-2 TRBV7-6 CASSQLGGAGYGYTF TGTGCCAGCAGCCAACTCGGGGGGGCGGGCTATGGCTACACCTTC
once - TRBJ2-3 TRBV14 CASSRGRSMGTDTQYF TGTGCCAGCAGCCGGGGCCGAAGTATGGGCACAGATACGCAGTATTTT
few TRBD1 TRBJ2-7 TRBV7-2 CASSLEPGQGYEQYF TGTGCCAGCAGCTTGGAACCGGGACAGGGCTACGAGCAGTACTTC
- TRBD2 TRBJ2-1 TRBV7-6 CASSPRGTSGMYNEQFF TGTGCCAGCAGCCCCAGGGGGACTAGCGGGATGTACAATGAGCAGTTCTTC
- - TRBJ2-3 TRBV30 CAWSPQGTDTQYF TGTGCCTGGAGTCCCCAGGGTACAGATACGCAGTATTTT
- - TRBJ2-5 TRBV6-4 CASSDSKGATPHPQETQYF TGTGCCAGCAGTGACTCGAAGGGAGCTACCCCCCACCCACAAGAGACCCAGTACTTC
- TRBD2 TRBJ2-1 TRBV7-8 CASSVGLAGLQGYNEQFF TGTGCCAGCAGCGTCGGACTAGCGGGCCTTCAGGGCTACAATGAGCAGTTCTTC
- - TRBJ1-5 TRBV28 CASSSYPRFDSNQPQHF TGTGCCAGCAGTTCCTATCCGCGCTTTGATAGCAATCAGCCCCAGCATTTT
- TRBD2 TRBJ2-1 TRBV2 CASSDRLAGGDEQFF TGTGCCAGCAGTGACCGACTAGCGGGAGGGGATGAGCAGTTCTTC
once TRBD1 TRBJ2-7 TRBV5-1 CASSLGQGSYEQYF TGCGCCAGCAGCCTCGGACAGGGATCCTACGAGCAGTACTTC
- TRBD1 TRBJ2-1 TRBV29-1 CSVATGGNEQFF TGCAGCGTTGCGACAGGGGGAAATGAGCAGTTCTTC
- - TRBJ1-2 TRBV6-2/TRBV6-3 CASSYFGGNYGYTF TGTGCCAGCAGTTACTTTGGGGGGAACTATGGCTACACCTTC
- - TRBJ1-1 TRBV7-3 CASSLQRSANTEAFF TGTGCCAGCAGCTTGCAGCGGAGTGCGAACACTGAAGCTTTCTTT
- TRBD2 TRBJ2-1 TRBV27 CASSLYAGVNNEQFF TGTGCCAGCAGTTTATATGCGGGAGTAAACAATGAGCAGTTCTTC
- - TRBJ1-6 TRBV27 CASSFVGELDSPLHF TGTGCCAGCAGTTTCGTCGGGGAGTTGGATTCACCCCTCCACTTT
- - TRBJ2-3 TRBV7-7 CASSFGAGDTQYF TGTGCTAGCAGCTTTGGGGCAGGAGATACGCAGTATTTT
- TRBD1 TRBJ2-7 TRBV5-1 CASSLGGGQGSYEQYF TGCGCCAGCAGCTTGGGCGGCGGACAGGGGTCCTACGAGCAGTACTTC
- TRBD2 TRBJ2-3 TRBV5-4 CASSSGLAGDSTDTQYF TGTGCCAGCAGCTCGGGACTAGCGGGAGATAGCACAGATACGCAGTATTTT
- TRBD1 TRBJ1-3 TRBV5-1 CASSLTGGASGNTIYF TGCGCCAGCAGCCTTACAGGGGGCGCCTCTGGAAACACCATATATTTT
- TRBD1 TRBJ2-7 TRBV19 CASSIDRQGPSSYEQYF TGTGCCAGTAGTATAGATCGACAGGGGCCCTCCTCCTACGAGCAGTACTTC
- TRBD2 TRBJ2-2 TRBV6-2/TRBV6-3 CASSFDLLAGAAGELFF TGTGCCAGCAGTTTCGACCTACTAGCGGGAGCGGCCGGGGAGCTGTTTTTT
few - TRBJ2-7 TRBV9 CASSVDTLAYEQYF TGTGCCAGCAGCGTAGATACCTTAGCCTACGAGCAGTACTTC
once - TRBJ2-5 TRBV29-1 CSASRGTQETQYF TGCAGCGCGTCAAGGGGCACCCAAGAGACCCAGTACTTC
once - TRBJ2-3 TRBV21-1 CASSKAGTSGSLDTQYF TGTGCCAGCAGCAAAGCCGGGACTAGCGGGAGTCTGGATACGCAGTATTTT
- TRBD2 TRBJ2-1 TRBV28 CASSFPYAGTSGIHEQFF TGTGCCAGCAGTTTTCCCTACGCCGGGACTAGCGGTATCCATGAGCAGTTCTTC